The source of this T cell receptor beta chain is a study of cytomegalovirus exposure and HLA in healthy donors. Overall study: Earlier, approximately 180 million T cells were analyzed, and about 120 million unique TCR beta sequences were found among them.

This CDR3 has 16 amino acids. Germline CDR1 is LNHDA and CDR2 is SQIVND (reference sequence). The J segment lost 1 base and the V segment lost 3 bases, leaving 7 bases of the junction unmatched. Overall study results and limits: The authors later linked a missense DCLRE1C variant to TCR beta V- and J-gene trimming. Sequencing probably produced one cluster of sequence variants that were highly shared.

Researchers ran the PCR with 60 Vbeta and 13 Jbeta primers. Repertoires were generated with immunoSEQ multiplex PCR, while TCRdb's copy carries only in-frame clones and drops some. The sample holds 150,000 to 200,000 clones, more than 85% seen once. About this clone itself: Antigen: not known.

The genes are TRBV19 and TRBJ1-2, with 8 positions matching TRBD1. The source material was PBMCs. The TCR originated in a girl less than two years old in good health and CMV-seronegative. The CDR3 loop reads CASSMAGGSLNYGYTF. As DNA, the CDR3 is TGTGCCAGTAGTATGGCAGGGGGCTCCCTTAACTATGGCTACACCTTC.